A selection of T cell receptor beta chains follows, all from one sample in a study of identifying expanded T cells in peripheral blood. The data were produced by immunoSEQ multiplex PCR, yet TCRdb's version contains in-frame clones alone and is incomplete. The sample has around 63,000 clones; about 90% are singletons. Sequencing was carried out using blood. The receptors originated from a person aged 18-70 years in good health. Each CDR3 is given with its conserved first and last residue. A D gene is named only where the DNA matches it firmly. Only part of the rows carry a size: once, few, many, or a class if the clone is expanded.

d_call clone_size j_call v_call cdr3_length cdr3_aa cdr3_nt
TRBD1 . TRBJ2-5 TRBV5-1 15 CASSPRDRAQETQYF TGCGCCAGCAGCCCCCGGGACAGGGCCCAAGAGACCCAGTACTTC
TRBD1 . TRBJ2-1 TRBV5-4 17 CASSRGPPGQGASEQFF TGTGCCAGCAGCCGCGGTCCTCCGGGACAGGGGGCAAGTGAGCAGTTCTTC
TRBD1 . TRBJ2-7 TRBV9 15 CASSVGGTVTYEQYF TGTGCCAGCAGCGTAGGGGGGACAGTGACCTACGAGCAGTACTTC
TRBD2 . TRBJ2-5 TRBV5-8 17 CASRSGIASGSGETQYF TGTGCCAGCAGATCAGGGATCGCTAGCGGGAGTGGAGAGACCCAGTACTTC
. . TRBJ2-1 TRBV27 15 CASSFPGGSYNEQFF TGTGCCAGCAGTTTCCCCGGGGGCTCCTACAATGAGCAGTTCTTC
TRBD1 . TRBJ2-6 TRBV5-6 18 CASSPLDRAVSGANVLTF TGTGCCAGCAGCCCGTTGGACAGGGCCGTCTCTGGGGCCAACGTCCTGACTTTC
. once TRBJ1-5 TRBV7-9 16 CASSLGVGASNQPQHF TGTGCCAGCAGCTTGGGGGTGGGGGCAAGCAATCAGCCCCAGCATTTT
. . TRBJ1-5 TRBV5-5 14 CASSFGGINQPQHF TGTGCCAGCAGCTTCGGGGGGATCAATCAGCCCCAGCATTTT
. . TRBJ2-7 TRBV19 15 CASSIEVGESYEQYF TGTGCCAGTAGTATCGAGGTGGGAGAATCCTACGAGCAGTACTTC
. . TRBJ2-3 TRBV6-6 14 CASSYGGATDTQYF TGTGCCAGCAGTTATGGGGGGGCGACGGATACGCAGTATTTT
TRBD1 . TRBJ1-5 TRBV30 16 CAWSNLGQLSNQPQHF TGTGCCTGGAGTAACCTGGGACAGCTTAGCAATCAGCCCCAGCATTTT
. . TRBJ2-2 TRBV11-2 14 CASTKRTETGELFF TGTGCCAGCACCAAGAGGACGGAAACCGGGGAGCTGTTTTTT
TRBD1 . TRBJ1-2 TRBV19 13 CASSSPGGGGYTF TGTGCCAGTAGTTCCCCAGGGGGAGGGGGCTACACCTTC
. . TRBJ2-2 TRBV19 13 CASSLSDTGELFF TGTGCCAGTAGTCTTTCCGACACCGGGGAGCTGTTTTTT
. . TRBJ2-7 TRBV6-5 15 CASSYQGSGGAEQYF TGTGCCAGCAGTTACCAGGGTTCAGGGGGGGCCGAGCAGTACTTC
. . TRBJ2-3 TRBV7-2 15 CASSRTLPRTDTQYF TGTGCCAGCAGCCGTACCCTTCCCCGCACAGATACGCAGTATTTT
. . TRBJ2-5 TRBV6-4 15 CASSQGVGDIETQYF TGTGCCAGCAGCCAGGGAGTTGGGGATATAGAGACCCAGTACTTC
TRBD2 . TRBJ2-1 TRBV9 15 CASSVVLAGYNEQFF TGTGCCAGCAGCGTAGTCCTAGCGGGTTACAATGAGCAGTTCTTC
TRBD2 . TRBJ2-1 TRBV23-1 17 CASSPPKRTSGYNEQFF TGCGCCAGCAGTCCCCCAAAGAGGACTAGCGGTTACAATGAGCAGTTCTTC
. . TRBJ1-1 TRBV4-1 14 CASRGPLRNTEAFF TGCGCCAGCCGGGGACCGCTAAGGAACACTGAAGCTTTCTTT
. . TRBJ1-5 TRBV6-1 15 CASSEAAGRTQPQHF TGTGCCAGCAGTGAAGCGGCGGGGCGAACTCAGCCCCAGCATTTT
TRBD2 . TRBJ2-3 TRBV4-2 16 CASSQGLAGEGDTQYF TGTGCCAGCAGCCAAGGTCTAGCGGGAGAGGGAGATACGCAGTATTTT
. . TRBJ1-4 TRBV29-1 13 CSVTRGFNEKLFF TGCAGCGTTACCAGGGGTTTTAATGAAAAACTGTTTTTT
. . TRBJ2-5 TRBV9 16 CASSVAASSAQETQYF TGTGCCAGCAGCGTAGCGGCGTCTAGCGCTCAAGAGACCCAGTACTTC
TRBD2 once TRBJ2-7 TRBV6-5 12 CASRTGGYEQYF TGTGCCAGCAGGACGGGGGGATACGAGCAGTACTTC
. . TRBJ1-2 TRBV19 15 CASSIVLPAQGGYTF TGTGCCAGTAGTATAGTACTTCCGGCGCAGGGTGGCTACACCTTC
TRBD2 . TRBJ2-1 TRBV2 14 CASHGLAGANEQFF TGTGCCAGCCACGGACTAGCGGGAGCAAATGAGCAGTTCTTC
. . TRBJ2-7 TRBV28 15 CASTLAGQGFYEQYF TGTGCCAGCACCTTAGCGGGACAGGGCTTCTACGAGCAGTACTTC
. . TRBJ1-1 TRBV18 14 CASSPSWADTEAFF TGTGCCAGCTCACCGAGCTGGGCGGACACTGAAGCTTTCTTT
. once TRBJ1-1 TRBV27 14 CASSFRGLGTEAFF TGTGCCAGCAGTTTTAGGGGACTTGGCACTGAAGCTTTCTTT
. . TRBJ1-2 TRBV4-3 12 CASSQDNYGYTF TGCGCCAGCAGCCAAGACAACTATGGCTACACCTTC
TRBD2 . TRBJ2-1 TRBV11-3 16 CASSPTSGSSYNEQFF TGTGCCAGCAGCCCGACTAGCGGGAGCTCCTACAATGAGCAGTTCTTC
TRBD2 . TRBJ2-1 TRBV5-4 13 CASSLAGQDEQFF TGTGCCAGCAGCTTAGCGGGGCAGGATGAGCAGTTCTTC
. . TRBJ2-1 TRBV4-1 13 CASSQEPKLKMFF TGCGCCAGCAGCCAAGAGCCAAAGTTGAAGATGTTCTTC
TRBD1 . TRBJ2-7 TRBV5-1 14 CASSLGQGAYEQYF TGCGCCAGCAGCCTGGGGCAGGGGGCCTACGAGCAGTACTTC